This TCR beta chain was identified in a study of identical twins. Turning to this clonotype: The antigen remains unidentified.

TCRdb re-called the 5' RACE reads through MiXCR, storing one row per CDR3 protein. In the table there are roughly 750,000 distinct CDR3 sequences, 21% of which are singletons. Study conclusions and caveats: Insertions were fewer in abundant cord blood beta clonotypes, whereas memory repertoires showed none of this pattern.

CDR3 length equals 17 residues. The V end was cut by 6 bases, the J end by 0 bases, with 15 bases between. These data also featured in a second study, about T cells expressing NK-cell markers. That investigation notes: TCR beta repertoires came from sorted CD3+CD56+NKG2C+, CD3+CD56+NKG2C- and CD3+CD56-NKG2C+ T cells. A range of roughly 1.0-8% of CD8+ T cells consisted of dominant NKG2C+ clonotypes in a handful of donors. Also leading the CD3+CD56-NKG2C+ fraction in a few donors were these clonotypes.

This chain uses TRBV12-3 or TRBV12-4 with TRBJ1-6, with no clear D. This clonotype was obtained from a woman between 18 and 30 years old in good health. Sequencing was done on a sample of PBMCs. The CDR3 loop reads CASSPWGLSSYNSPLHF. CDR3 nucleotides: TGTGCCAGCAGCCCCTGGGGTCTCAGCTCCTATAATTCACCCCTCCACTTT.